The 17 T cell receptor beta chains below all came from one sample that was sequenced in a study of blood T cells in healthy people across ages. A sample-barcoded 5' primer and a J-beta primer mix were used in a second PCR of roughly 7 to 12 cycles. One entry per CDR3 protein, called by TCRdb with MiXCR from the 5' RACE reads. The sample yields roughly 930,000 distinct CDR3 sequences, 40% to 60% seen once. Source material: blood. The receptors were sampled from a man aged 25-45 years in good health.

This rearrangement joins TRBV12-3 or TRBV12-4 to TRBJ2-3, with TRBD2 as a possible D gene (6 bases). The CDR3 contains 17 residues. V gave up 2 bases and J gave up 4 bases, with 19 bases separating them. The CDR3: CASSLRGLTPPPDTQYF. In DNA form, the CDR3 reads TGTGCCAGCAGTTTAAGGGGACTCACGCCCCCCCCAGATACGCAGTATTTT.

The CDR3 loop reads CASSLVNSKETQYF. The CDR3 region has the DNA TGCGCCAGCAGCTTGGTAAACTCAAAAGAGACCCAGTACTTC. V usage is TRBV5-1 and J usage is TRBJ2-5; D is uncertain. V shed 0 bases and J shed 3 bases, with 9 bases lying between them. The CDR3 sequence is 14 residues long. Germline assignment: CDR1 SGHRS and CDR2 YFSETQ. Drawing the rest from reference TRBV5-1 and TRBJ2-5, the complete variable domain is KAGVTQTPRYLIKTRGQQVTLSCSPISGHRSVSWYQQTPGQGLQFLFEYFSETQRNKGNFPGRFSGRQFSNSRSEMNVSTLELGDSALYLCASSLVNSKETQYFGPGTRLLVL.

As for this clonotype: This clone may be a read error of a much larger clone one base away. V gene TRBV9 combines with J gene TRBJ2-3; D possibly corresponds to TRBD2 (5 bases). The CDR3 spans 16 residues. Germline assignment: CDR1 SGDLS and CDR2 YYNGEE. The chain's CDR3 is CASSVGVAPSIDTQYF. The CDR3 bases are TGTGCCAGCAGCGTAGGTGTAGCCCCTAGCATAGATACGCAGTATTTT.

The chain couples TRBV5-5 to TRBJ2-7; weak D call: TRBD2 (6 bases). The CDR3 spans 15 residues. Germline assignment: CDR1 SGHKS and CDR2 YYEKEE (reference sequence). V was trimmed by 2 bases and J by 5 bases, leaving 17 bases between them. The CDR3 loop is CASSFIPEGINEQYF. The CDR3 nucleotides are TGTGCCAGCAGCTTCATTCCGGAGGGGATCAACGAGCAGTACTTC.

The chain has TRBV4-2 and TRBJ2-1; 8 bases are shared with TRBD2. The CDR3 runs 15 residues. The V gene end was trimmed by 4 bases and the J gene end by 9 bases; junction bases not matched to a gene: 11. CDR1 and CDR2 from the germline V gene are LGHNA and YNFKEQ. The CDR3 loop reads CASSPGELRGAEQFF. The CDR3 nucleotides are TGTGCCAGCAGCCCAGGGGAGCTGCGGGGGGCTGAGCAGTTCTTC.

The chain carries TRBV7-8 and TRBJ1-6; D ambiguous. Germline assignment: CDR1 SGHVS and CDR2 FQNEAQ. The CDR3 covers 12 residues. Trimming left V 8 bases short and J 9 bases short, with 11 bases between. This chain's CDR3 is CASGLGSSPLHF. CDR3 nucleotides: TGTGCCAGCGGCCTGGGGAGTTCACCCCTCCACTTT.

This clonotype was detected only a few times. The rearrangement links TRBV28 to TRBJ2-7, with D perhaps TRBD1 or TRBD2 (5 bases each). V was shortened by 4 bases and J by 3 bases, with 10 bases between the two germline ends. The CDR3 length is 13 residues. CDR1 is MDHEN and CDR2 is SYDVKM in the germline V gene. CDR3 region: CASSYGDLYEQYF. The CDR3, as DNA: TGTGCCAGCAGTTATGGGGACCTCTACGAGCAGTACTTC.

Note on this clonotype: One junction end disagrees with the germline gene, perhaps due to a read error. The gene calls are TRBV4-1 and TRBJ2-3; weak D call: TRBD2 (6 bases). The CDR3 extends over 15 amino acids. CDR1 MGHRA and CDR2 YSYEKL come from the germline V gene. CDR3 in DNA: TGCGCCGGCAGCCAAGAGGGTAGCGGTGGAGATACGCAGTATTTT. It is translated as CAGSQEGSGGDTQYF.

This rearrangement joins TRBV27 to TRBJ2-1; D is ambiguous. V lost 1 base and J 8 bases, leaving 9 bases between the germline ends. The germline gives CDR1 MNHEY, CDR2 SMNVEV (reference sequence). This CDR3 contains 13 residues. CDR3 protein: CASSLLEADEQFF. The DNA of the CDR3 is TGTGCCAGCAGTTTATTAGAGGCGGATGAGCAGTTCTTC.

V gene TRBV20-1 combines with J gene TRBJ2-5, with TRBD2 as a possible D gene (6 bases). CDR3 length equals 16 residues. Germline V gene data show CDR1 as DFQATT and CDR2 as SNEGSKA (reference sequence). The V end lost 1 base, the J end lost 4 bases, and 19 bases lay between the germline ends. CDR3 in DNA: TGCAGTGCTAGAGTCCCCCTGGGGGGAAGAGGAGAGACCCAGTACTTC. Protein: CSARVPLGGRGETQYF.

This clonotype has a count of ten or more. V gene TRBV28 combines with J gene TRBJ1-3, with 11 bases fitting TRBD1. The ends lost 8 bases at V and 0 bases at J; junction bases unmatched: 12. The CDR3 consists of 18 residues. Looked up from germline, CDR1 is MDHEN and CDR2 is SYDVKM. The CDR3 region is CASGLTGTGGFSGNTIYF. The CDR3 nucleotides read TGTGCCAGCGGATTAACTGGGACAGGGGGATTCTCTGGAAACACCATATATTTT.

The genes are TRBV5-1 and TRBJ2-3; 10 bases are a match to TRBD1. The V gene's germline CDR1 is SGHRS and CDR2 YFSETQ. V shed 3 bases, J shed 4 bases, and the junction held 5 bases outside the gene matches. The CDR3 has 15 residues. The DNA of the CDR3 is TGCGCCAGCAGCTCGGTTGGACAGGGGGCAGATACGCAGTATTTT. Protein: CASSSVGQGADTQYF.

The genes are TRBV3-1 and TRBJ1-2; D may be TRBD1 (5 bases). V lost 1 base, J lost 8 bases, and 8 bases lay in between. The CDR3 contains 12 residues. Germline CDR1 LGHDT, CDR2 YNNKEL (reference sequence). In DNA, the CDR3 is TGTGCCAGCAGCCAAGTAAAGGGGGGCTACACCTTC. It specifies CASSQVKGGYTF. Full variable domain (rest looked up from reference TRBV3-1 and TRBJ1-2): DTAVSQTPKYLVTQMGNDKSIKCEQNLGHDTMYWYKQDSKKFLKIMFSYNNKELIINETVPNRFSPKSPDKAHLNLHINSLELGDSAVYFCASSQVKGGYTFGSGTRLTVV.

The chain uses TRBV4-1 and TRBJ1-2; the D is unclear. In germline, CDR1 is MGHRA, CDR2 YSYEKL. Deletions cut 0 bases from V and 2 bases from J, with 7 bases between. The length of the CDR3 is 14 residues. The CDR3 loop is CASSQDTPNYGYTF. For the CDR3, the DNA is TGCGCCAGCAGCCAAGATACTCCAAACTATGGCTACACCTTC.

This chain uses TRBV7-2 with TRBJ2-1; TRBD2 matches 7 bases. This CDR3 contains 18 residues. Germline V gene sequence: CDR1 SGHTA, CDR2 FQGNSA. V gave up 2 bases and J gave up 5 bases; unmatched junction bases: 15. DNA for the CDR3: TGTGCCAGCAGCTTATCGGGACTACACCTTGGGGCGCACAATGAGCAGTTCTTC. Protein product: CASSLSGLHLGAHNEQFF. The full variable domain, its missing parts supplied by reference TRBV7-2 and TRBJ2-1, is GAGVSQSPSNKVTEKGKDVELRCDPISGHTALYWYRQSLGQGLEFLIYFQGNSAPDKSGLPSDRFSAERTGGSVSTLTIQRTQQEDSAVYLCASSLSGLHLGAHNEQFFGPGTRLTVL.

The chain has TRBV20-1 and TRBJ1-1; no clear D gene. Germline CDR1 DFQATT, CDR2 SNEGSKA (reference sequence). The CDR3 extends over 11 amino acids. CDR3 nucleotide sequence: TGCAGCCATCCTAGAGGCACTGAAGCTTTCTTT. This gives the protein CSHPRGTEAFF.

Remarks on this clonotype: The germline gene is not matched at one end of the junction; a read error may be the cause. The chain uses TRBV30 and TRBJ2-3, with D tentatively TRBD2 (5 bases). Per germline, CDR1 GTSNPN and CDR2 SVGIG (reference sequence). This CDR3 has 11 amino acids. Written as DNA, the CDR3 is TGTGCCGGGAGTGTACTCCTAAGTGTGTATTTT. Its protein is CAGSVLLSVYF.